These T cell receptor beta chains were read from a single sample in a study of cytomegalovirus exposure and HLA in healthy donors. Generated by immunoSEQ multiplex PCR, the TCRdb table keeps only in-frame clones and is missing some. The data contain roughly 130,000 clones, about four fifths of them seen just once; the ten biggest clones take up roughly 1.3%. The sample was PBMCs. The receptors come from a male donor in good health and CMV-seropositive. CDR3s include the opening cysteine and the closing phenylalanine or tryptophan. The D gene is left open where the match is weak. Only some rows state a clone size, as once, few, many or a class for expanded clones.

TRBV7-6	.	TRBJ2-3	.	CASSLAMRQRTASTDTQYF	TGTGCCAGCAGCTTAGCAATGAGACAGCGAACCGCTAGCACAGATACGCAGTATTTT
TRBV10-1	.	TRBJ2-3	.	CASSGLSDTQYF	TGCGCCAGCTCTGGCTTGTCGGATACGCAGTATTTT
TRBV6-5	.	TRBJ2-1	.	CASSYSVRGEYEQFF	TGTGCCAGCAGTTACTCGGTTCGGGGTGAATATGAGCAGTTCTTC
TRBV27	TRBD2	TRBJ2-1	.	CASSFQLAGGPNEQFF	TGTGCCAGCAGTTTCCAGCTAGCGGGAGGGCCTAATGAGCAGTTCTTC
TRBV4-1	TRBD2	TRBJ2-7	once	CASSLDTSGNEQYF	TGCGCCAGCAGCCTAGATACTAGCGGGAACGAGCAGTACTTC
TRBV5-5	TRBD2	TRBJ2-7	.	CASSGGTSNEQYF	TGTGCCAGCAGCGGGGGGACTAGCAACGAGCAGTACTTC
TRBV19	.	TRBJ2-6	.	CASRWATGREVTGANVLTF	TGTGCCAGTAGATGGGCCACGGGCAGGGAAGTAACGGGGGCCAACGTCCTGACTTTC
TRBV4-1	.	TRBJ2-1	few	CASSLSFSGDNEQFF	TGCGCCAGCAGCCTATCCTTTTCAGGGGACAATGAGCAGTTCTTC
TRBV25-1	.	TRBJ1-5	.	CASSARVSNQPQHF	TGTGCCAGCAGTGCCCGGGTTAGCAATCAGCCCCAGCATTTT
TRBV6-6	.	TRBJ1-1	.	CASRPRVTNTEAFF	TGTGCCAGCAGACCCAGGGTTACAAACACTGAAGCTTTCTTT
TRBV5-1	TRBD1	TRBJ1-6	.	CASSQTGTVNSPLHF	TGCGCCAGCAGCCAAACCGGGACAGTCAATTCACCCCTCCACTTT
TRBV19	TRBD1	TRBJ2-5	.	CASSAGGTGGQETQYF	TGTGCCAGTAGTGCAGGCGGGACAGGGGGACAAGAGACCCAGTACTTC
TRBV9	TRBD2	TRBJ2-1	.	CASSVSGGAANEQFF	TGTGCCAGCAGCGTTAGCGGGGGGGCTGCCAATGAGCAGTTCTTC
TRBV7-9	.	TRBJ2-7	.	CASSLEPSDEQYF	TGTGCCAGCAGCTTGGAACCTAGCGACGAGCAGTACTTC
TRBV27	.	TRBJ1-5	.	CASSLLGVSNQPQHF	TGTGCCAGCAGTTTATTAGGGGTTAGCAATCAGCCCCAGCATTTT
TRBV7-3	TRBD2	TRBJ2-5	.	CASSLRGGETQYF	TGTGCCAGCAGCTTGCGGGGGGGAGAGACCCAGTACTTC
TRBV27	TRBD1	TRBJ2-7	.	CATADRGSTYYEQYF	TGTGCCACGGCGGACAGGGGATCAACCTACTACGAGCAGTACTTC
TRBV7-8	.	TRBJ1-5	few	CASSSPGQPQHF	TGTGCCAGCAGCTCGCCCGGTCAGCCCCAGCATTTT
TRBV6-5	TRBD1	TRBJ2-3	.	CASSYGTADTQYF	TGTGCCAGCAGTTACGGGACAGCTGATACGCAGTATTTT
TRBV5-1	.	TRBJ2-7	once	CASSLEQDEQYF	TGCGCCAGCAGCTTGGAGCAGGACGAGCAGTACTTC
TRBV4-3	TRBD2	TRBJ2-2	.	CASSQVFLPSGPDHGELFF	TGCGCCAGCAGCCAAGTATTCCTCCCTAGCGGACCCGACCACGGGGAGCTGTTTTTT
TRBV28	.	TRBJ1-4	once	CASSSGAGGEKLFF	TGTGCCAGCAGCTCAGGGGCGGGGGGTGAAAAACTGTTTTTT
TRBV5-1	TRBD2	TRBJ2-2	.	CATTTSGEGTGELFF	TGCGCCACAACGACTAGCGGGGAAGGCACCGGGGAGCTGTTTTTT
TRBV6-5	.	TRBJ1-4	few	CASSYSGANEKLFF	TGTGCCAGCAGTTACTCAGGGGCTAATGAAAAACTGTTTTTT
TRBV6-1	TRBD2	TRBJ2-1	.	CASSENSSGSLRQFF	TGTGCCAGCAGTGAAAATTCTAGCGGGAGTCTCAGGCAGTTCTTC
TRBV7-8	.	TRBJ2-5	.	CASSLVASFETQYF	TGTGCCAGCAGCTTAGTTGCTAGCTTCGAGACCCAGTACTTC
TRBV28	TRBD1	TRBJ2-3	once	CASSFDRVTDTQYF	TGTGCCAGCAGTTTCGACAGGGTCACAGATACGCAGTATTTT
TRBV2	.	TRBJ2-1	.	CASSGAYNEQFF	TGTGCCAGCAGTGGGGCATACAATGAGCAGTTCTTC
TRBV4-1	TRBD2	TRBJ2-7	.	CASSQGPTSGGRYEQYF	TGCGCCAGCAGCCAAGGCCCTACTAGCGGGGGTCGCTACGAGCAGTACTTC
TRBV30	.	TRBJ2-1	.	CAWSSQAATYNEQFF	TGTGCCTGGAGTTCCCAAGCGGCGACCTACAATGAGCAGTTCTTC
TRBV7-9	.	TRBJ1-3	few	CASSRRVPGNTIYF	TGTGCCAGCAGCCGCCGGGTACCTGGAAACACCATATATTTT
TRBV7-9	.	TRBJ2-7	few	CASSLGGWQGRYEQYF	TGTGCCAGCAGCTTAGGGGGTTGGCAGGGTAGATACGAGCAGTACTTC
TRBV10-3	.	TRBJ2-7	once	CAISPDAGSYEQYF	TGTGCCATCAGTCCTGATGCGGGGTCCTACGAGCAGTACTTC
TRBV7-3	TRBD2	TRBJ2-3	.	CASSERGGTSNTDTQYF	TGTGCCAGCAGCGAACGGGGCGGGACTAGCAACACAGATACGCAGTATTTT
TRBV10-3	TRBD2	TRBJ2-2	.	CAISGLAGETGELFF	TGTGCCATCAGTGGACTAGCGGGAGAGACCGGGGAGCTGTTTTTT
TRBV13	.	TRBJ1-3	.	CASSQGWNTIYF	TGTGCCAGCAGCCAGGGGTGGAACACCATATATTTT
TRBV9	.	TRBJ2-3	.	CASSVSSTDTQYF	TGTGCCAGCAGCGTGAGCAGCACAGATACGCAGTATTTT
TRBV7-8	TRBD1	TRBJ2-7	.	CASSPGTEAYEQYF	TGTGCCAGCAGCCCCGGGACAGAAGCCTACGAGCAGTACTTC
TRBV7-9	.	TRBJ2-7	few	CASSFERAYEQYF	TGTGCCAGCAGCTTCGAGAGAGCCTACGAGCAGTACTTC
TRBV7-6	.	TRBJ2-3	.	CASSPALGSGYTQYF	TGTGCCAGCAGCCCCGCCCTTGGGAGTGGTTATACGCAGTATTTT
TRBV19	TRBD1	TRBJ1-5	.	CASSAGTGYQPQHF	TGTGCCAGTAGTGCCGGGACAGGGTATCAGCCCCAGCATTTT
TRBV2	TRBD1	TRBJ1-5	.	CASSVTGYGNQPQHF	TGTGCCAGCAGTGTGACAGGGTACGGCAATCAGCCCCAGCATTTT
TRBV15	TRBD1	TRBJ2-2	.	CATSRSGGNTGELFF	TGTGCCACCAGCAGATCAGGGGGTAACACCGGGGAGCTGTTTTTT
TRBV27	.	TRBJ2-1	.	CASSLGGDGEQFF	TGTGCCAGCAGTTTGGGCGGGGACGGTGAGCAGTTCTTC
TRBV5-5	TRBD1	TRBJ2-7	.	CASSWDSYEQYF	TGTGCCAGCAGCTGGGACAGTTACGAGCAGTACTTC
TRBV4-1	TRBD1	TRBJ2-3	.	CASSLRTRDRDVGTDTQYF	TGCGCCAGCAGCCTACGCACCCGGGACAGGGACGTCGGCACAGATACGCAGTATTTT
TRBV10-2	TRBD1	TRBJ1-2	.	CASSERLTGGDVYGYTF	TGCGCCAGCAGCGAACGCCTGACAGGGGGTGACGTCTATGGCTACACCTTC
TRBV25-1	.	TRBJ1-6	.	CASSEYWDYSPLHF	TGTGCCAGCAGTGAATATTGGGACTATTCACCCCTCCACTTT
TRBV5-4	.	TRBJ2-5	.	CASSRLKTIGGQETQYF	TGTGCCAGCAGCCGCCTTAAGACGATCGGGGGCCAAGAGACCCAGTACTTC
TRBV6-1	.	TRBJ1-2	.	CASSESTGPKDGYTF	TGTGCCAGCAGTGAGAGTACAGGGCCCAAGGATGGCTACACCTTC
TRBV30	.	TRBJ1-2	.	CAWSVIRAYGYTF	TGTGCCTGGAGTGTGATCCGAGCCTATGGCTACACCTTC
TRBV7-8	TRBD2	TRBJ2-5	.	CASSLYVLAGGQETQYF	TGTGCCAGCAGCTTATATGTCCTAGCGGGGGGACAAGAGACCCAGTACTTC
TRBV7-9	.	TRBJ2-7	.	CASSFTAGPPYEQYF	TGTGCCAGCAGCTTTACCGCAGGGCCCCCCTACGAGCAGTACTTC
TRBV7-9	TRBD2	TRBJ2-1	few	CASSSQWTSGKKGGEQFF	TGTGCCAGCAGCTCCCAATGGACTAGCGGGAAGAAGGGTGGTGAGCAGTTCTTC